These 7 T cell receptor beta chains were sequenced from one sample in a study of T cells in women clearing cervical HPV infection. Method: immunoSEQ multiplex PCR; TCRdb's copy keeps in-frame clones and lacks some. This sample's table has roughly 37,000 clones. Specimen: blood buffy coat. All receptors come from a woman aged 18-70 years with a cervical HPV16 infection that either progressed to CIN3+ or cleared (not recorded which).

A note on this clone: The read comes to an end 3 residues before the CDR3 does, leaving the germline J gene to fill in the end. The V gene is TRBV18, the J gene TRBJ1-2; perhaps TRBD1 as D (6 bases). CDR1 is KGHSH and CDR2 is LQKENI in the germline V gene. The CDR3 runs 13 residues. CDR3 sequence reads: CASSRDTRLDYTF. The DNA read from the CDR3 is TGTGCCAGCTCCCGGGACACCAGGCTCGAC.

On this clone: The read halts 3 residues ahead of the CDR3 end, with the missing end drawn from the germline J gene. This chain joins TRBV20-1 and TRBJ2-2; TRBD2 matches 9 bases. Germline CDR1 and CDR2: DFQATT and SNEGSKA (reference sequence). This CDR3 region has 15 residues. V was pared by 4 bases and J by 7 bases, with 10 bases of the junction left unmatched. The CDR3 here is CSAKREVPEVGELFF. The CDR3 bases that were read are TGCAGTGCTAAGCGGGAGGTTCCGGAGGTCGGGGAG.

As for this clone: The CDR3 end lies 3 residues beyond the end of the read and is filled in from the germline J gene. The chain uses TRBV6-2 or TRBV6-3 and TRBJ1-6; tentative D call: TRBD1 (6 bases). Germline loops: CDR1 MNHEY, CDR2 SVGEGT. Trimming removed 6 bases at V and 5 bases at J, with 14 bases between. This CDR3 is 15 amino acids long. The covered CDR3 bases are TGTGCCAGCAGCCAGGGGCAGTATGATAATTCACCC. It specifies CASSQGQYDNSP. The full-length CDR3 reads as CASSQGQYDNSPLHF.

Note on this clone: Read coverage stops 3 residues before the CDR3 terminus; the germline J gene supplies the remainder. The chain has TRBV7-2 and TRBJ1-2; 9 bases agree with TRBD1. V dropped 0 bases and J dropped 4; count of bases not matched to a gene: 9. This CDR3 is 17 amino acids long. Germline V gene sequence: CDR1 SGHTA, CDR2 FQGNSA. This chain's CDR3 is CASSLAGQGMLGYGYTF. The CDR3 DNA, read in part, is TGTGCCAGCAGCTTAGCGGGACAGGGTATGTTGGGCTATGGC.

Comments on this clone: Read coverage stops 3 residues before the CDR3 terminus; the germline J gene supplies the remainder. The chain uses TRBV7-3 and TRBJ1-2; the D gene is possibly TRBD1 (5 bases). The CDR3 loop spans 19 amino acids. Germline V lookup: CDR1 SGHTA, CDR2 FQGTGA. The CDR3 bases that were read are TGTGCCAGCAGCTTAAGTGACCCCCTCGGAGGGGTGAGGACCTACGAC. Translating gives CASSLSDPLGGVRTYD. The entire CDR3 is CASSLSDPLGGVRTYDYTF.

On this clone: The read halts 3 residues ahead of the CDR3 end, with the missing end drawn from the germline J gene. The chain joins TRBV20-1 to TRBJ2-2, with 7 bases matching TRBD2. Germline CDR1 DFQATT, CDR2 SNEGSKA (reference sequence). This CDR3 spans 14 amino acids. The part of the CDR3 DNA that was read is TGCAGTGCTAGAGAGACAGCGGGGAACGAAAAG. It is translated as CSARETAGNEK. The entire CDR3 sequence reads CSARETAGNEKLFF.

Details on this clone: The read finishes 3 residues shy of the CDR3 end, and the germline J gene is used to complete it. V and J are TRBV18 and TRBJ1-1; weak D call: TRBD1 (5 bases). V lost 1 base and J 1 base, leaving 10 bases between the germline ends. CDR1 and CDR2 (germline): KGHSH, LQKENI. The CDR3 sequence is 15 residues long. The sequenced part of the CDR3 DNA is TGTGCCAGCTCACCACTGGACGGACAGAACACTGAA. Amino acid sequence: CASSPLDGQNTE. The whole CDR3 reads CASSPLDGQNTEAFF.